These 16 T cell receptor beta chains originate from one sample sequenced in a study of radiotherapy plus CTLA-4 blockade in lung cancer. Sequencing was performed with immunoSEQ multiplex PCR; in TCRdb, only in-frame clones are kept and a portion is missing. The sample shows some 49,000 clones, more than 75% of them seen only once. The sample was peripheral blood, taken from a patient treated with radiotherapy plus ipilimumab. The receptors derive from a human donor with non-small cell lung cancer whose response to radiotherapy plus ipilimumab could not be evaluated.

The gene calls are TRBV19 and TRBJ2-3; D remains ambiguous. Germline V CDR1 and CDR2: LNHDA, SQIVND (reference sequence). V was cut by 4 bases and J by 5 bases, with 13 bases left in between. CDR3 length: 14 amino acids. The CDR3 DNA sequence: TGTGCCAGTAGTACGACCTTCGCGGTAGATACGCAGTATTTT. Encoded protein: CASSTTFAVDTQYF.

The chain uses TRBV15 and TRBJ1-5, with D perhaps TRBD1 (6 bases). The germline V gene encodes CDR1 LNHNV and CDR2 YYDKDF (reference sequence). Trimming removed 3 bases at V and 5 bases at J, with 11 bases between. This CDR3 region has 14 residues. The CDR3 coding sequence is TGTGCCACCAGCAGCCTGAACAGGGATCAGCCCCAGCATTTT. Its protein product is CATSSLNRDQPQHF. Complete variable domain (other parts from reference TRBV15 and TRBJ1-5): DAMVIQNPRYQVTQFGKPVTLSCSQTLNHNVMYWYQQKSSQAPKLLFHYYDKDFNNEADTPDNFQSRRPNTSFCFLDIRSPGLGDTAMYLCATSSLNRDQPQHFGDGTRLSIL.

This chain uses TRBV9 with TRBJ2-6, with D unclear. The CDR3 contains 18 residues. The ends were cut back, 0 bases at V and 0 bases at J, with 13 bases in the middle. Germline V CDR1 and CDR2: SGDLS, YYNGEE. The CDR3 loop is CASSVEAGTPSGANVLTF. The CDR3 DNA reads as TGTGCCAGCAGCGTAGAAGCAGGCACCCCCTCTGGGGCCAACGTCCTGACTTTC.

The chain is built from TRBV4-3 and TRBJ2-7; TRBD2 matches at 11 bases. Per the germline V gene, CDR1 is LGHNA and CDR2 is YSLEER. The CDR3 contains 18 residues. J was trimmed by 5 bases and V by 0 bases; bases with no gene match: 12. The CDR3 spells CASSQEAPWLAGGHEQYF. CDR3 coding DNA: TGCGCCAGCAGCCAAGAGGCCCCTTGGCTAGCGGGAGGACACGAGCAGTACTTC.

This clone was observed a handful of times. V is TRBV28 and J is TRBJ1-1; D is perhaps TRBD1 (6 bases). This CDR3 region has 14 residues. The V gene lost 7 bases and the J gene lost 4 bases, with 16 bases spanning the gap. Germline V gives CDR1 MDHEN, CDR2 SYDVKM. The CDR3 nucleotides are TGTGCCAGCACCCTGTTGGGGGCGCTCACTGAAGCTTTCTTT. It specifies CASTLLGALTEAFF.

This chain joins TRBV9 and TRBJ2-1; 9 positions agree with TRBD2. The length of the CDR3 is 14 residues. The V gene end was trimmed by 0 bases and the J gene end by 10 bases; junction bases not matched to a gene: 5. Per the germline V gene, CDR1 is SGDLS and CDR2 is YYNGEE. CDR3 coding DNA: TGTGCCAGCAGCGTAGCCACTAGCGGGTACGAGCAGTTCTTC. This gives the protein CASSVATSGYEQFF.

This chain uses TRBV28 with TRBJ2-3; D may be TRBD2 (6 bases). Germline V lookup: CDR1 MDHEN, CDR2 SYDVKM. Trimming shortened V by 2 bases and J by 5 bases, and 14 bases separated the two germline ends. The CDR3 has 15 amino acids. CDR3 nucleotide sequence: TGTGCCAGCAGTTTACGGGGGAATGGAGGAGATACGCAGTATTTT. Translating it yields CASSLRGNGGDTQYF.

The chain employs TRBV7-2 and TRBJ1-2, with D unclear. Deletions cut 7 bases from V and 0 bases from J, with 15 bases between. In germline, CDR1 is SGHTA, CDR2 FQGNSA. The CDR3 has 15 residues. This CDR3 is CASTEVEAPNYGYTF. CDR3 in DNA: TGTGCCAGCACCGAAGTCGAGGCACCTAACTATGGCTACACCTTC.

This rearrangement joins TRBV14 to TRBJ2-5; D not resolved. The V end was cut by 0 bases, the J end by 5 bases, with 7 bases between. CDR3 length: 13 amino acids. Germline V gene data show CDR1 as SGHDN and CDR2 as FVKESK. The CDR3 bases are TGTGCCAGCAGCCAAGACTGGGCCGAGACCCAGTACTTC. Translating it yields CASSQDWAETQYF.

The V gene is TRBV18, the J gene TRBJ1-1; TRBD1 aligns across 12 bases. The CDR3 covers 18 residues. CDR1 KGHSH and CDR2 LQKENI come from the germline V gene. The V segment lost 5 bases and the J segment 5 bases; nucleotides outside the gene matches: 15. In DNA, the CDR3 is TGTGCCAGCTCAGCCTCCGGGACAGGGGGCGGACGGGATACTGAAGCTTTCTTT. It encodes CASSASGTGGGRDTEAFF.

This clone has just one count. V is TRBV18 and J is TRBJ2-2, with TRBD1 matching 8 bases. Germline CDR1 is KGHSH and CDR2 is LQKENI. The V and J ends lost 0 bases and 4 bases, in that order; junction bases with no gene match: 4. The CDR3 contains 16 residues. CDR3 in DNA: TGTGCCAGCTCACCACCGACAGGGGAGAGCACCGGGGAGCTGTTTTTT. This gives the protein CASSPPTGESTGELFF.

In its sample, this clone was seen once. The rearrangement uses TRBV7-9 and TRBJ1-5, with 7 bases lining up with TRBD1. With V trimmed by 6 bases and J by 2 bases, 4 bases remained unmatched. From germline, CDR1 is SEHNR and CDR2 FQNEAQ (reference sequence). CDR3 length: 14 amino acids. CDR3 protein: CASSFTGGNQPQHF. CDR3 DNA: TGTGCCAGCAGTTTCACAGGGGGCAATCAGCCCCAGCATTTT.

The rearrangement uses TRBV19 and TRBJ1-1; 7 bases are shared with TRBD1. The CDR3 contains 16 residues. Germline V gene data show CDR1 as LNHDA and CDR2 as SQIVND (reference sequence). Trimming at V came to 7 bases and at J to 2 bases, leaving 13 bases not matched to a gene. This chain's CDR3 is CASKDPRTGVNTEAFF. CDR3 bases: TGTGCCAGTAAGGACCCAAGAACAGGGGTTAACACTGAAGCTTTCTTT.

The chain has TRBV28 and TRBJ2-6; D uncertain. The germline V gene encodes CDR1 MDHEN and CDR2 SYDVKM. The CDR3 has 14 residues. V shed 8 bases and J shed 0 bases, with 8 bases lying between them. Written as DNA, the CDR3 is TGTGCCAGCTGTGAGCCCTCTGGGGCCAACGTCCTGACTTTC. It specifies CASCEPSGANVLTF.

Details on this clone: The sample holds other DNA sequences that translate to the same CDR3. This chain's CDR3 is CSVGGSYEQYF. The CDR3, as DNA: TGCAGCGTTGGCGGCAGCTACGAGCAGTACTTC. The chain combines TRBV29-1 with TRBJ2-7; D unresolved. There are 11 residues in the CDR3. Germline-derived CDR1 and CDR2 are SQVTM and ANQGSEA. Trimming cost V 4 bases and J 3 bases, with 7 bases left between them.

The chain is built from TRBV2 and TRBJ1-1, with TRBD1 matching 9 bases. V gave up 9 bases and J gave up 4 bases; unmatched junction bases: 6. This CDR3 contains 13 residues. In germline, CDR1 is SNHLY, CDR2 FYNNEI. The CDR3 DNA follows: TGTGCCAGAACAGGGGGCTCCAGCACTGAAGCTTTCTTT. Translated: CARTGGSSTEAFF.